The 2 T cell receptor beta chains reported below all come from one sample, sequenced in a study of CD8+ T cells in alopecia areata (dated by TCRdb to the late 2010s). The library was obtained by the immunoSEQ multiplex PCR assay. For TCR sequencing, RNA was extracted from every sample and reverse transcribed into cDNA to serve as template. This is the immuneACCESS table as TCRdb keeps it, with only in-frame sequences that have V and J called. A part of the clones is gone; compared with another copy, unresolved V genes explain less than half, and the rest is unexplained. The table for this sample lists about 270,000 clones, none of them counted only once. In total, the top ten clones hold 1.2% of the sample. Pooled mouse cutaneous lymph node cells were stained for CD4, CD8alpha, NKG2D, NKG2ACE and other markers, then sorted on a BD Influx. The sequenced sample consisted of CD4+ T cells sorted from a lymph node. These receptors originate from a C3H/HeJ mouse with alopecia areata. This strain of mice has MHC haplotype H2-k.

Comments on this clone: Each gene name is a mouse one. The CDR3 end lies 4 residues beyond the end of the read and is filled in from the germline J gene. Different DNA sequences within this sample yield the same CDR3. The genes are TRBV1 and TRBJ2-1, with 13 bases identical to TRBD2. Germline V gene data show CDR1 as NSQYPW and CDR2 as LRSPGD (reference sequence). V was clipped by 1 base and J by 1 base; unmatched bases: 1. The CDR3 runs 17 residues. CDR3 sequence reads: CTCSAGGLGGNYAEQFF. CDR3 DNA (partial): TGCACCTGCAGTGCAGGGGGACTGGGGGGGAACTATGCT.

This clone was observed many times. The gene names here belong to mouse. The read halts 4 residues ahead of the CDR3 end, with the missing end drawn from the germline J gene. The V gene is TRBV17, the J gene TRBJ1-1, with D tentatively TRBD1 (6 bases). Germline V gene lookup returns CDR1 MNHDT and CDR2 YYDKIL. The CDR3 is 12 amino acids. The sequenced part of the CDR3 DNA is TGTGCTAGCAGTCCTCAGGGGACA. Translating gives CASSPQGT. The whole CDR3 reads CASSPQGTEVFF. The whole variable domain, remainder taken from reference TRBV17 and TRBJ1-1, is DTTVKQNPRYKLARVGKPVNLICSQTMNHDTMYWYQKKPNQAPKLLLFYYDKILNREADTFEKFQSSRPNNSFCSLYIGSAGLEYSAMYLCASSPQGTEVFFGKGTRLTVV.